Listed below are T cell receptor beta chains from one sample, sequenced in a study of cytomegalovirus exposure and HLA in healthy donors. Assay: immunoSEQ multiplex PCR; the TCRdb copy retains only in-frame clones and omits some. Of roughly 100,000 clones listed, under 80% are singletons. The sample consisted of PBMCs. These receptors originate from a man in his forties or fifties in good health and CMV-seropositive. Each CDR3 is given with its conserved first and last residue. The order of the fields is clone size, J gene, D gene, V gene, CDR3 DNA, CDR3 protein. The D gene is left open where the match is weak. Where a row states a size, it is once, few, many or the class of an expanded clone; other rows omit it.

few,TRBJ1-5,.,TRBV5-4,TGTGCCAGCAGCGTAAATCAGCCCCAGCATTTT,CASSVNQPQHF
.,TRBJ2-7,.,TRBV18,TGTGCCAGCTCACCACGTCTCGCCAGGGGGGACTACGAGCAGTACTTC,CASSPRLARGDYEQYF
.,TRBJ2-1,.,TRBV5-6,TGTGCCAGCAGCTGGGGCCCCGGCCCGAATGAGCAGTTCTTC,CASSWGPGPNEQFF
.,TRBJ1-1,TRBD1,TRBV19,TGTGCCAGTATCCGGGGACAGGGGGACTTCATGAACACTGAAGCTTTCTTT,CASIRGQGDFMNTEAFF
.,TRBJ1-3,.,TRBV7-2,TGTGCCAGCAGCTTTCCTCCGGACAGCTCTGGAAACACCATATATTTT,CASSFPPDSSGNTIYF
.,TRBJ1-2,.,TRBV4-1,TGCGCCAGCAGCCAGGTCGCTGTCGGCTATGGCTACACCTTC,CASSQVAVGYGYTF
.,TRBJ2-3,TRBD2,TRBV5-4,TGTGCCAGCAGCCCAACCGGGACTAGCGCCCCAGATACGCAGTATTTT,CASSPTGTSAPDTQYF
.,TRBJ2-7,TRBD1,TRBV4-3,TGCGCCAGCAGCCGGGGACAGGGAAGGTACGAGCAGTACTTC,CASSRGQGRYEQYF
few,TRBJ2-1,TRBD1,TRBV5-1,TGCGCCAGCGTACGCCTTGGGGGACCCGGGACAGGGGCCTACAATGAGCAGTTCTTC,CASVRLGGPGTGAYNEQFF
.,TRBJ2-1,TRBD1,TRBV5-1,TGCGCCAGCAGCTTGTGGTCAGGGGGCTCCTACAATGAGCAGTTCTTC,CASSLWSGGSYNEQFF
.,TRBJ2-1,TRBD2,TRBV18,TGTGCCAGCTCACGGACTAGCGGGAGAAGTAATGAGCAGTTCTTC,CASSRTSGRSNEQFF
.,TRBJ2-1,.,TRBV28,TGTGCCAGCAGTTTATCCGGAGACAATGAGCAGTTCTTC,CASSLSGDNEQFF
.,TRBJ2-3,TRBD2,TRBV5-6,TGTGCCAGCAGCTTGAGGGTAGCGGGGGTGGATACGCAGTATTTT,CASSLRVAGVDTQYF
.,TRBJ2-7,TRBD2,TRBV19,TGTGCCAGTAGTATCATAGCGGGAGTGGACGAGCAGTACTTC,CASSIIAGVDEQYF
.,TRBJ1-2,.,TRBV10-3,TGTGCCATCAGTGGGACCGGGACAAGTGATGTTCGGTACACCTTC,CAISGTGTSDVRYTF
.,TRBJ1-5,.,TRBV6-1,TGTGCCAGCAGTCGACAGAATCAGCCCCAGCATTTT,CASSRQNQPQHF
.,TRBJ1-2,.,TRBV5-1,TGCGCCAGCAGCCAGCAGGGGTATGGCTACACCTTC,CASSQQGYGYTF
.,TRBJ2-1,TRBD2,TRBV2,TGTGCCAGCATTCCAGCGGGGGGCTACAATGAGCAGTTCTTC,CASIPAGGYNEQFF
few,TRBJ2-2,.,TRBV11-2,TGTGCCAGCAGCTTAATACGGGGATCCGGGGAGCTGTTTTTT,CASSLIRGSGELFF
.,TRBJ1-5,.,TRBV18,TGTGCCAGCGCTTCACAGGGATATCAGCCCCAGCATTTT,CASASQGYQPQHF
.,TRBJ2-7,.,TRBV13,TGTGCCAGCAGCTTAACAGTCTCCTACGAGCAGTACTTC,CASSLTVSYEQYF
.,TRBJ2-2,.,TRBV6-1,TGTGCCAGCAGTGGACAGTACACCGGGGAGCTGTTTTTT,CASSGQYTGELFF
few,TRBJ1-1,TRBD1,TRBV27,TGTGCCAGCAGTTCGAACAGGGGGCATGAAGCTTTCTTT,CASSSNRGHEAFF
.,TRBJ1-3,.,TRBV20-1,TGCAGTGCTTCCCTCGGAAACACCATATATTTT,CSASLGNTIYF
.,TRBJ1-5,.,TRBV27,TGTGCCAGCCGTAAGGGGAGGGTAAGCAATCAGCCCCAGCATTTT,CASRKGRVSNQPQHF
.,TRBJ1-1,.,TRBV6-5,TGTGCCAGCCGCCAGGGGTCGGGGAACACTGAAGCTTTCTTT,CASRQGSGNTEAFF
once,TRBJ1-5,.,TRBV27,TGTGCCAGCAGATCCTCCGACGGCGACACAGTTCAGCATTTT,CASRSSDGDTVQHF
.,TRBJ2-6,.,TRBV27,TGTGCCAGCAGTTCGGCGCGGGTCTCTGGGGCCAACGTCCTGACTTTC,CASSSARVSGANVLTF
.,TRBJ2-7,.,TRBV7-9,TGTTCCAGCAGCCGTCAGTCCTACGAGCAGTACTTC,CSSSRQSYEQYF